This T cell receptor (beta chain) was identified in a study of identical twins' blood T cells. The donors were healthy female monozygous twins, three pairs in total. This clonotype was seen a handful of times. TCRdb independently ran MiXCR on the 5' RACE reads; one entry per CDR3 protein. The top ten clones hold about 6% of a sample with around 380,000 distinct CDR3 sequences, about 28% of them seen once. Germline loops: CDR1 MNHEY, CDR2 SVGEGT. Unmatched junction bases numbered 8, after V lost 8 bases and J lost 1 base. This CDR3 region has 15 residues. The rearrangement uses TRBV6-2 or TRBV6-3 and TRBJ1-5, with 7 positions matching TRBD1. The sequencing sample was made of PBMCs. This receptor was identified in a woman aged 18-50 years in good health. CDR3 coding DNA: TGTGCCAGCGGAAAGACAGGGAGCAGCAATCAGCCCCAGCATTTT. Translating gives CASGKTGSSNQPQHF.